Listed below are T cell receptor beta chains from one sample, sequenced in a study of blood T cell repertoires in COVID-19. Assay: immunoSEQ multiplex PCR; the TCRdb copy retains only in-frame clones and omits some. The table lists 45,000 to 65,000 clones, more than 75% of them singletons. Source material: peripheral blood. These receptor sequences come from a man aged 45-65 years with active COVID-19. Both conserved end residues are part of each CDR3. D genes are given only for firm matches. Only part of the rows carry a size: once, few, many, or a class if the clone is expanded.

clone_size d_call j_call v_call cdr3_nt cdr3_aa
. TRBD1 TRBJ2-7 TRBV11-3 TGTGCCAGCACCAAACCAGGGGGCGAGTTTTACGAGCAGTACTTC CASTKPGGEFYEQYF
few TRBD1 TRBJ1-3 TRBV7-3 TGTGCCAGCAGCTTAATGGGGACAGAAGGAAACACCATATATTTT CASSLMGTEGNTIYF
. TRBD2 TRBJ2-3 TRBV5-1 TGCGCCAGCAGCTTAGGGACTAGCGCCACAGATACGCAGTATTTT CASSLGTSATDTQYF
. . TRBJ2-5 TRBV4-3 TGCGCCAGCAGCCAATCCTTTACGGCGGGGATGCAAGAGACCCAGTACTTC CASSQSFTAGMQETQYF
few . TRBJ2-1 TRBV5-1 TGCGCCAGCAGCTTGGGGTCATCGAGCTCCTACAATGAGCAGTTCTTC CASSLGSSSSYNEQFF
once . TRBJ1-2 TRBV7-9 TGTGCCAGCAGCTTTGGGACTTATGGCTACACCTTC CASSFGTYGYTF
. TRBD1 TRBJ2-7 TRBV7-9 TGTGCCAGCACGCGGGACAGGGGTTACGAGCAGTACTTC CASTRDRGYEQYF
few TRBD1 TRBJ1-1 TRBV5-5 TGTGCCAGCAGCTTGGTAGGGGGCTCGGATGAAGCTTTCTTT CASSLVGGSDEAFF
. TRBD1 TRBJ1-6 TRBV9 TGTGCCAGCAGCGCTGCAGGGACAGGGTATTCACCCCTCCACTTT CASSAAGTGYSPLHF
. . TRBJ1-5 TRBV5-4 TGTGCCAGCAGCTTGGATAGGGGAAAGGTCCCGCGTAATAGCAATCAGCCCCAGCATTTT CASSLDRGKVPRNSNQPQHF
. TRBD1 TRBJ2-5 TRBV19 TGTGCCAGTAGTGGGGGACAGGGGGCAGGAGAGACCCAGTACTTC CASSGGQGAGETQYF
. TRBD2 TRBJ2-3 TRBV2 TGTGCCAGCACCCTGGGACTAGCGGGGGGCCTAACAGATACGCAGTATTTT CASTLGLAGGLTDTQYF
. . TRBJ1-2 TRBV6-2/TRBV6-3 TGTGCCAGCAGCACCGGGAGCGCAACCATTGGCTACACCTTC CASSTGSATIGYTF
. TRBD2 TRBJ2-5 TRBV27 TGTGCCAGCTCCGGGAGGGTCCAAGAGACCCAGTACTTC CASSGRVQETQYF
. . TRBJ2-4 TRBV21-1 TGTGCCAGCAGCAAACCAGCGGTCCCTCCAAACATTCAGTACTTC CASSKPAVPPNIQYF
. . TRBJ2-3 TRBV27 TGTGCCAGCAGTTTGAGGAGGGGCCGACCATCGAGTAGCACAGATACGCAGTATTTT CASSLRRGRPSSSTDTQYF
. . TRBJ1-2 TRBV28 TGTGCCAGCAGTTTACAGAACTATGGCTACACCTTC CASSLQNYGYTF
. TRBD1 TRBJ1-2 TRBV5-4 TGTGCCAGCAGCCGAGACAGGGCGCTAGAAGGTGGCTACACCTTC CASSRDRALEGGYTF
. . TRBJ1-1 TRBV7-2 TGTGCCAGCAGCTTATCCAGGGACACTGAAGCTTTCTTT CASSLSRDTEAFF
. . TRBJ2-7 TRBV7-6 TGTGCCAGCAGCTTAGTTGGAGGGGCGTCCGCCTACGAGCAGTACTTC CASSLVGGASAYEQYF
. . TRBJ1-6 TRBV15 TGTGCCACCAGCAGAGATAGTCCAGGAGAGGGTTCACCCCTCCACTTT CATSRDSPGEGSPLHF
. TRBD2 TRBJ2-3 TRBV27 TGTGCCAGCAGTTTAAGACTAGCGATGAGAGATACGCAGTATTTT CASSLRLAMRDTQYF
. TRBD2 TRBJ2-5 TRBV5-4 TGTGCCAGCAGCGCAAAAAAAGGGACTAGCGGGAGTGAGACCCAGTACTTC CASSAKKGTSGSETQYF
. TRBD2 TRBJ2-7 TRBV4-3 TGCGCCAGCAGCCAAGATGGGACTAGCGCCTACGAGCAGTACTTC CASSQDGTSAYEQYF
. . TRBJ1-1 TRBV10-3 TGTGCCATCAGGGAGCTCCCCACTGAAGCTTTCTTT CAIRELPTEAFF
few TRBD2 TRBJ2-5 TRBV25-1 TGTGCCAGCAGTGAATGGGGGGGGAGAGGGGAGACCCAGTACTTC CASSEWGGRGETQYF
. TRBD2 TRBJ2-3 TRBV19 TGTGCCAGTAGGTCGGCTAGCGGAGGGGTGGATACGCAGTATTTT CASRSASGGVDTQYF
. TRBD2 TRBJ2-3 TRBV10-3 TGTGCCATCAGTGAGACGGGGGGGAGCACAGATACGCAGTATTTT CAISETGGSTDTQYF
. . TRBJ2-1 TRBV21-1 TGTGCCAGCAGCAAACTTGACAGGACAAGCTCCTACAATGAGCAGTTCTTC CASSKLDRTSSYNEQFF
once . TRBJ2-7 TRBV7-8 TGTGCCAGCAGCTTAAGCCCTTCGGGAGAGCAGTACTTC CASSLSPSGEQYF
. . TRBJ2-7 TRBV7-2 TGTGCCAGCACTACCAGAGGGGGGGCTCTCGAAGAGCAGTACTTC CASTTRGGALEEQYF
. TRBD1 TRBJ1-6 TRBV6-2/TRBV6-3 TGTGCCAGCAGCGATCGGCAGGGGGCGATTAATTCACCCCTCCACTTT CASSDRQGAINSPLHF